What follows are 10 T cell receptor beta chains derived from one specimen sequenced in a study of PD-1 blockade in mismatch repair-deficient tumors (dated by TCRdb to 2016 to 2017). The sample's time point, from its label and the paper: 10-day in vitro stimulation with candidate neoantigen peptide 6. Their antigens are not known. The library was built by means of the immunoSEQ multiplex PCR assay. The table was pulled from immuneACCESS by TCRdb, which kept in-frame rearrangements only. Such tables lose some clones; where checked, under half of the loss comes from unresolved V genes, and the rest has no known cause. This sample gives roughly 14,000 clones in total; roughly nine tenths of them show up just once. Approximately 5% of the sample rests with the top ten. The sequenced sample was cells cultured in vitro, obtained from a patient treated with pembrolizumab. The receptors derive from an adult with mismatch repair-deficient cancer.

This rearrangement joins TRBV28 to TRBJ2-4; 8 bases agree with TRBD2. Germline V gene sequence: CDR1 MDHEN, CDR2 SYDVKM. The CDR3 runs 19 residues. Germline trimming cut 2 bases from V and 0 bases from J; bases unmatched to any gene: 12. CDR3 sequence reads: CASSLTPQTSGLAKNIQYF. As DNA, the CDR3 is TGTGCCAGCAGTTTAACACCCCAAACTAGCGGCCTAGCCAAAAACATTCAGTACTTC.

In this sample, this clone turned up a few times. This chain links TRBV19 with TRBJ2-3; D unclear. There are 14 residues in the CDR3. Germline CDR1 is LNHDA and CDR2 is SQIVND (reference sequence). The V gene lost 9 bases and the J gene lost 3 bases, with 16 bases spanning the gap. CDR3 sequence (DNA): TGTGCCAGCAGATCTTGGACGGATACAGATACGCAGTATTTT. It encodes CASRSWTDTDTQYF.

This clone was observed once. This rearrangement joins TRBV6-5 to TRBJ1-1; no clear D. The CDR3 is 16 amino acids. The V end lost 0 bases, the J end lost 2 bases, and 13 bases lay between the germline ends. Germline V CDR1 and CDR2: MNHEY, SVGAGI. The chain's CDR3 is CASSYSSPVPNTEAFF. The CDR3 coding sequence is TGTGCCAGCAGTTACTCCTCTCCGGTACCAAACACTGAAGCTTTCTTT.

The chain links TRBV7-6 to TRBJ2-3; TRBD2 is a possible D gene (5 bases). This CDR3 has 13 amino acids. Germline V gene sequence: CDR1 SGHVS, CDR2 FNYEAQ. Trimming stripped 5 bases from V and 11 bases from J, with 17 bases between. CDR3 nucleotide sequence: TGTGCCAGCAGCCTGGTGTTGGCGGGTGGGCAGTATTTT. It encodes CASSLVLAGGQYF.

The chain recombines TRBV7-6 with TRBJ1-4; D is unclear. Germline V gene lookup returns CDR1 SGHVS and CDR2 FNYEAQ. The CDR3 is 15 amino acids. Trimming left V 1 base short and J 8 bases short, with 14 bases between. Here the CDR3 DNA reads TGTGCCAGCAGCTTAGTTGGGTCTAGAGGCGAAAAACTGTTTTTT. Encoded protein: CASSLVGSRGEKLFF.

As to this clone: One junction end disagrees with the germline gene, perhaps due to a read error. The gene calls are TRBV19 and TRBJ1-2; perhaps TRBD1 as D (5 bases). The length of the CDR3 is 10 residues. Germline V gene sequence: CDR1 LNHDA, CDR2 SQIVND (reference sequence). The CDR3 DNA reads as TGTGCCAGTAGTATGGGGCGGACATACTTC. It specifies CASSMGRTYF.

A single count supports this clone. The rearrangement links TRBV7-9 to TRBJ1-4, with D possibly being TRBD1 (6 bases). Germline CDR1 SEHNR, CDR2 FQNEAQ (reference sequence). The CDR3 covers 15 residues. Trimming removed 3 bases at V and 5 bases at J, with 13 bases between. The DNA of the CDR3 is TGTGCCAGCAGCTTCTCCGGGACAATCAATGAAAAACTGTTTTTT. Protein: CASSFSGTINEKLFF.

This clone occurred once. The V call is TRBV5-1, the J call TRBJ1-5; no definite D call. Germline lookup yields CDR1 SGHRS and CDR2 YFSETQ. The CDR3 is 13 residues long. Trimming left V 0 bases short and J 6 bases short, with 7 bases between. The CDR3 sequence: CASSLDTRQPQHF. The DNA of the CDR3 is TGCGCCAGCAGCTTGGATACGCGTCAGCCCCAGCATTTT.

CDR3 in amino acids: CAISEPVTYEQYF. CDR3 in DNA: TGTGCCATCAGTGAGCCGGTAACCTACGAGCAGTACTTC. The rearrangement links TRBV10-3 to TRBJ2-7; no firm D call. V lost 2 bases, J lost 2 bases, and 7 bases lay in between. The CDR3 is 13 amino acids. Germline CDR1 and CDR2: ENHRY and SYGVKD.

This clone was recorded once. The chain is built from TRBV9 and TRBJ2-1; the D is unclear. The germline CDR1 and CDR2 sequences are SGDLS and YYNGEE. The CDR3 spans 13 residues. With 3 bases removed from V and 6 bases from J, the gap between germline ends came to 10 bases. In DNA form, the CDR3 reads TGTGCCAGCAGCGAGCAGGTTTCCAATGAGCAGTTCTTC. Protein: CASSEQVSNEQFF. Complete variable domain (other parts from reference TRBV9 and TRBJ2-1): DSGVTQTPKHLITATGQRVTLRCSPRSGDLSVYWYQQSLDQGLQFLIQYYNGEERAKGNILERFSAQQFPDLHSELNLSSLELGDSALYFCASSEQVSNEQFFGPGTRLTVL.